A selection of T cell receptor beta chains follows, all from one sample in a study of blood T cell repertoires in COVID-19. The protocol was immunoSEQ multiplex PCR, while the TCRdb copy is restricted to in-frame clones and leaves out a portion. The data hold fewer than 300,000 clones, with under 90% observed a single time. Sample: peripheral blood. These receptors were obtained from a young woman with acute or convalescent COVID-19. The CDR3 runs from the conserved cysteine through the conserved F or W. Fields, in order: D gene, V gene, clone size, J gene, CDR3 DNA, CDR3 protein. The D gene is left open where the match is weak. Size is omitted from some rows. Given values are once, few, many or a class for expanded clones.

TRBD1	TRBV5-1	few	TRBJ1-5	TGCGCCAGCAGCTTGGGCGGCCACGGGGGACAGTTAAATCAGCCCCAGCATTTT	CASSLGGHGGQLNQPQHF
.	TRBV24-1	.	TRBJ2-7	TGTGCCACCAGTGGGGGCAGCATGGGGGAGCAGTACTTC	CATSGGSMGEQYF
TRBD1	TRBV7-2	.	TRBJ1-2	TGTGCCAGCAGCTCCTCCGGGACAGGGTCCTATGGCTACACCTTC	CASSSSGTGSYGYTF
TRBD2	TRBV9	.	TRBJ2-7	TGTGCCAGCAGCGTTGCTAGCGGGAGTTCCGAGCAGTACTTC	CASSVASGSSEQYF
.	TRBV5-4	.	TRBJ2-6	TGTGCCAGCAGCTTGCCGGTTACTGGGGCCAACGTCCTGACTTTC	CASSLPVTGANVLTF
.	TRBV30	.	TRBJ1-6	TGTGCCTGGAGTCGCTGGGTTCTTCAGGCGAAGAATTCACCCCTCCACTTT	CAWSRWVLQAKNSPLHF
TRBD2	TRBV6-4	.	TRBJ2-1	TGTGCCAGCAGTCAGCGGGAGGCTTCCTACAATGAGCAGTTCTTC	CASSQREASYNEQFF
TRBD1	TRBV5-1	.	TRBJ1-3	TGCGCCAGCAGCCGTCGACAGGGTTCTACTGGAAACACCATATATTTT	CASSRRQGSTGNTIYF
TRBD1	TRBV6-5	.	TRBJ1-6	TGTGCCAGCAGTTACTCGGGACAGGGGAGACCACCCCTCCACTTT	CASSYSGQGRPPLHF
.	TRBV21-1	.	TRBJ2-3	TGTGCCAGCAGCAAAGGGAGAAGCGGGAGTGTCCCGGACACAGATACGCAGTATTTT	CASSKGRSGSVPDTDTQYF
TRBD2	TRBV7-3	few	TRBJ2-7	TGTGCCAGCAGCTTAGGGACTAGCGGCTCCTACGAGCAGTACTTC	CASSLGTSGSYEQYF
TRBD2	TRBV10-1	.	TRBJ2-2	TGCGCCAGCAGTGTTGGGGCTAGCGGGAGGGAGTCGAACACCGGGGAGCTGTTTTTT	CASSVGASGRESNTGELFF
TRBD2	TRBV11-3	.	TRBJ2-3	TGTGCCAGCAGCCCGACTAGCGGGAGTTGGGCAGATACGCAGTATTTT	CASSPTSGSWADTQYF
.	TRBV18	once	TRBJ2-2	TGTGCCAGCTCACCGGCAGGGTTGCTTAACACCGGGGAGCTGTTTTTT	CASSPAGLLNTGELFF
.	TRBV14	.	TRBJ1-3	TGTGCCAGCCGACCCCCGGGATTCGAAGGAAACACCATATATTTT	CASRPPGFEGNTIYF
TRBD2	TRBV18	.	TRBJ2-5	TGTGCCAGCTCACCACAGGCGGGAGTAGAGACCCAGTACTTC	CASSPQAGVETQYF
TRBD1	TRBV30	.	TRBJ2-1	TGTGCCTGGAGTGTACAGGGGGCCTACAATGAGCAGTTCTTC	CAWSVQGAYNEQFF
.	TRBV4-3	.	TRBJ2-1	TGCGCCAGCAGCCAAGTTACATTGAGCGGAGCCCACAATGAGCAGTTCTTC	CASSQVTLSGAHNEQFF
TRBD2	TRBV29-1	.	TRBJ2-2	TGCAGCGTCGCAGGACCTGGGGGGGTGGTCACCGGGGAGCTGTTTTTT	CSVAGPGGVVTGELFF
TRBD1	TRBV6-5	once	TRBJ1-2	TGTGCCAGCAGTTCACCCGGGACAGGGGGCTCCTATGGCTACACCTTC	CASSSPGTGGSYGYTF
.	TRBV5-6	.	TRBJ1-1	TGTGCCAGCAGCCGACTAACACGGGGCACTGAAGCTTTCTTT	CASSRLTRGTEAFF
TRBD2	TRBV3-1/TRBV3-2	.	TRBJ2-7	TGTGCCAGCAGCCCTAGACTAGCGGGGACCTACGAGCAGTACTTC	CASSPRLAGTYEQYF
TRBD2	TRBV6-2/TRBV6-3	.	TRBJ2-3	TGTGCCAGCAGTTACTCGATCTCGGGACTAGCGGGAGAAACAGATACGCAGTATTTT	CASSYSISGLAGETDTQYF
.	TRBV21-1	.	TRBJ2-5	TGTGCCAGCAGCAAATGGCAGAAAAAAAACCAAGAGACCCAGTACTTC	CASSKWQKKNQETQYF
.	TRBV6-5	.	TRBJ1-3	TGTGCCAGCAGCTCACCAGCAGGGGTCGGAAACACCATATATTTT	CASSSPAGVGNTIYF
.	TRBV28	.	TRBJ1-6	TGTGCCAGCAGCCTCCGCGGGGCCCTCCACTTT	CASSLRGALHF
.	TRBV5-1	.	TRBJ2-3	TGCGCCACCCGTCAGGGGGGAGAGTCAGATACGCAGTATTTT	CATRQGGESDTQYF
.	TRBV5-1	few	TRBJ2-7	TGCGCCAGCAGCTTGGGCCCAGGGGAGTACGAGCAGTACTTC	CASSLGPGEYEQYF
TRBD2	TRBV4-3	.	TRBJ2-7	TGCGCCAGCAGCCAAGATCTATATTGGCGGGAGAACGACGAGCAGTACTTC	CASSQDLYWRENDEQYF